Each of the 23 T cell receptor beta chains below was sequenced from the same sample in a study of T cell changes during pregnancy in multiple sclerosis. Profiled with immunoSEQ multiplex PCR; TCRdb holds only in-frame clones, not every one. The sample has under 90,000 clones; 94% are singletons. The specimen comprised peripheral blood, sampled in the second trimester of pregnancy. These receptors originate from a female donor in good health, enrolled as a control in a pregnancy study.

The chain links TRBV28 to TRBJ2-7, with a possible D match to TRBD2 (5 bases). Trimming stripped 3 bases from V and 12 bases from J, with 15 bases between. This CDR3 contains 12 residues. Germline V lookup: CDR1 MDHEN, CDR2 SYDVKM. CDR3 residues: CASSFNGREGYF. CDR3 sequence (DNA): TGTGCCAGCAGTTTTAATGGCCGCGAGGGGTACTTC.

The V call is TRBV28, the J call TRBJ1-2; D may be TRBD1 (6 bases). The CDR3 contains 14 residues. V lost 2 bases and J lost 6, with 13 bases in between. Germline V lookup: CDR1 MDHEN, CDR2 SYDVKM. The CDR3 is CASSLEQGSDGYTF. In DNA form, the CDR3 reads TGTGCCAGCAGTTTAGAACAGGGATCGGATGGCTACACCTTC.

The chain is built from TRBV5-4 and TRBJ1-2; D is unresolved. V was cut by 0 bases and J by 3 bases, with 6 bases left in between. The CDR3 runs 13 residues. Germline-derived CDR1 and CDR2 are SGHNT and YYREEE (reference sequence). The CDR3 protein is CASSLDTDYGYTF. The CDR3, as DNA: TGTGCCAGCAGCTTGGATACAGACTATGGCTACACCTTC. Together with reference TRBV5-4 and TRBJ1-2, the CDR3 gives the full variable domain: ETGVTQSPTHLIKTRGQQVTLRCSSQSGHNTVSWYQQALGQGPQFIFQYYREEENGRGNFPPRFSGLQFPNYSSELNVNALELDDSALYLCASSLDTDYGYTFGSGTRLTVV.

The chain combines TRBV27 with TRBJ2-3; 8 positions match TRBD2. Germline V lookup: CDR1 MNHEY, CDR2 SMNVEV (reference sequence). The length of the CDR3 is 19 residues. V lost 3 bases and J lost 0; bases outside the gene matches: 14. The CDR3 sequence: CASSFHRGSSGTSTDTQYF. As DNA, the CDR3 is TGTGCCAGCAGTTTTCACCGTGGGAGTAGCGGGACTAGCACAGATACGCAGTATTTT.

The chain is built from TRBV7-9 and TRBJ2-7; 10 bases map to TRBD1. From germline, CDR1 is SEHNR and CDR2 FQNEAQ (reference sequence). J lost 3 bases, V lost 5 bases, and 1 base had no gene match. This CDR3 region has 13 residues. CDR3 amino acids: CASSGQGGYEQYF. The DNA for the CDR3 is TGTGCCAGCAGCGGACAGGGGGGCTACGAGCAGTACTTC.

A single count supports this clone. The chain has TRBV28 and TRBJ2-3; 9 nucleotides line up with TRBD2. The CDR3 runs to 17 residues. Germline V gene data show CDR1 as MDHEN and CDR2 as SYDVKM. Trimming at V came to 7 bases and at J to 0 bases, leaving 11 bases not matched to a gene. CDR3 DNA sequence: TGTGCCAGCACCACAGCCGGACTAGCGCAAAGCACAGATACGCAGTATTTT. Translating it yields CASTTAGLAQSTDTQYF.

This chain connects TRBV27 to TRBJ1-1; no clear D. V was clipped by 4 bases and J by 0 bases, with 9 bases between them. The germline V gene has CDR1 MNHEY and CDR2 SMNVEV (reference sequence). This CDR3 comprises 14 residues. CDR3 in DNA: TGTGCCAGCAGTTCACTCGCGGTGAACACTGAAGCTTTCTTT. Protein sequence: CASSSLAVNTEAFF.

This clone is a singleton in its sample. This chain uses TRBV27 with TRBJ2-1; 8 nucleotides agree with TRBD2. The CDR3 covers 14 residues. The trim removed 2 bases at V and 4 bases at J, leaving 1 base unmatched. The germline V gene has CDR1 MNHEY and CDR2 SMNVEV (reference sequence). DNA for the CDR3: TGTGCCAGCAGTTTAAGCGGGGGTTACAATGAGCAGTTCTTC. Its protein is CASSLSGGYNEQFF.

The genes are TRBV5-1 and TRBJ2-2, with 12 bases lining up with TRBD2. Germline CDR1 and CDR2: SGHRS and YFSETQ. V dropped 2 bases and J dropped 5; count of bases not matched to a gene: 1. CDR3 size: 15 residues. The CDR3 protein is CASSFGLAGTGELFF. DNA of the CDR3: TGCGCCAGCAGCTTTGGACTAGCGGGAACCGGGGAGCTGTTTTTT.

The chain employs TRBV28 and TRBJ2-3; 8 bases are shared with TRBD2. The ends lost 4 bases at V and 3 bases at J; junction bases unmatched: 12. This CDR3 has 17 residues. Germline V CDR1 and CDR2: MDHEN, SYDVKM. The CDR3 DNA reads TGTGCCAGCAGTTCCCGTTTTGTAGCGGGAAGAACAGATACGCAGTATTTT. It yields the protein CASSSRFVAGRTDTQYF.

The chain recombines TRBV7-9 with TRBJ2-1, with TRBD2 identical over 8 bases. The germline V gene encodes CDR1 SEHNR and CDR2 FQNEAQ (reference sequence). J was trimmed by 12 bases and V by 1 base; bases with no gene match: 5. The CDR3 has 13 residues. CDR3 sequence: CASSLGQGLAQFF. The CDR3 coding sequence is TGTGCCAGCAGCTTAGGACAAGGACTAGCGCAGTTCTTC.

Only a few counts were recorded for this clone. V usage is TRBV7-8 and J usage is TRBJ1-1; 8 bases are shared with TRBD1. CDR3 length: 16 residues. CDR1 and CDR2 (germline): SGHVS, FQNEAQ. Trimming cost V 6 bases and J 5 bases; bases outside gene matches: 14. The CDR3 sequence is CASRNKPSGGLTEAFF. For the CDR3, the DNA is TGTGCCAGCAGGAATAAACCGTCAGGGGGCCTGACTGAAGCTTTCTTT.

To note about this clone: The same CDR3 can be traced to other DNA sequences in this sample. The chain links TRBV27 to TRBJ1-1; a weak D match, TRBD1 (5 bases). The CDR3 length is 12 residues. V was clipped by 4 bases and J by 4 bases, with 7 bases between them. Germline V gene sequence: CDR1 MNHEY, CDR2 SMNVEV (reference sequence). The CDR3 is CASSWGGTEAFF. The CDR3 DNA reads as TGTGCCAGCAGTTGGGGGGGCACTGAAGCTTTCTTT.

The chain is built from TRBV29-1 and TRBJ2-2; unclear D gene. The CDR3 covers 13 residues. Deletions cut 7 bases from V and 7 bases from J, with 16 bases between. The V gene's germline CDR1 is SQVTM and CDR2 ANQGSEA. CDR3 DNA sequence: TGCAGCGGTCAGCAGGATTTGGACGGGGAGCTGTTTTTT. Protein product: CSGQQDLDGELFF.

This clone was seen only once. The chain recombines TRBV28 with TRBJ2-7; D is unresolved. Trimming removed 2 bases at V and 4 bases at J, with 15 bases between. The CDR3 has 15 residues. The germline V gene has CDR1 MDHEN and CDR2 SYDVKM. The DNA of the CDR3 is TGTGCCAGCAGTTTAGTGGGCTTCCCTGCATACGAGCAGTACTTC. Protein: CASSLVGFPAYEQYF.

The genes are TRBV9 and TRBJ2-5; 7 bases are shared with TRBD2. V was clipped by 3 bases and J by 5 bases; unmatched bases: 13. There are 16 residues in the CDR3. Per germline, CDR1 SGDLS and CDR2 YYNGEE. For the CDR3, the DNA is TGTGCCAGCAGCGCACGAAGCGGGGCCGGATGGGAGACCCAGTACTTC. It yields the protein CASSARSGAGWETQYF.

The chain uses TRBV19 and TRBJ2-7, with a weak D call TRBD1 (8 bases). This CDR3 is built from 14 residues. The V and J ends lost 7 bases and 5 bases respectively, with 18 bases between them. Germline V CDR1 and CDR2: LNHDA, SQIVND (reference sequence). CDR3 protein: CASKSQGGKNEQYF. In DNA form, the CDR3 reads TGTGCCAGTAAGTCACAGGGGGGGAAGAACGAGCAGTACTTC.

This sequence joins TRBV19 and TRBJ2-4; a possible D gene is TRBD2 (6 bases). CDR3 length: 15 amino acids. The germline V and J ends were trimmed by 4 bases and 3 bases, with 13 bases remaining between them. The germline V gene encodes CDR1 LNHDA and CDR2 SQIVND (reference sequence). CDR3 loop: CASSTLGEVKNIQYF. CDR3 coding DNA: TGTGCCAGTAGTACCCTCGGGGAGGTCAAAAACATTCAGTACTTC.

This chain uses TRBV9 with TRBJ2-3, with 9 bases identical to TRBD2. V trimming: 0 bases; J trimming: 0 bases; junction bases outside the gene matches: 8. CDR3 length: 18 residues. Germline V gene data show CDR1 as SGDLS and CDR2 as YYNGEE. This CDR3 reads CASSVASPGLASTDTQYF. Written as DNA, the CDR3 is TGTGCCAGCAGCGTAGCCTCCCCGGGACTAGCCAGCACAGATACGCAGTATTTT. The variable domain in full, completed from reference TRBV9 and TRBJ2-3, reads DSGVTQTPKHLITATGQRVTLRCSPRSGDLSVYWYQQSLDQGLQFLIQYYNGEERAKGNILERFSAQQFPDLHSELNLSSLELGDSALYFCASSVASPGLASTDTQYFGPGTRLTVL.

The J gene is TRBJ1-4, the V gene TRBV28; D unresolved. Trimming removed 5 bases at V and 5 bases at J, with 18 bases between. The CDR3 is 16 amino acids. The germline gives CDR1 MDHEN, CDR2 SYDVKM. The CDR3 reads CASSIPPGGLNEKLFF. Here the CDR3 DNA reads TGTGCCAGCAGTATACCGCCGGGAGGGTTAAATGAAAAACTGTTTTTT.

The rearrangement uses TRBV28 and TRBJ2-2; tentative D call: TRBD1 (6 bases). V shed 5 bases and J shed 6 bases, with 13 bases lying between them. The CDR3 covers 14 residues. The V gene's germline CDR1 is MDHEN and CDR2 SYDVKM. The CDR3 DNA follows: TGTGCCAGCAGTGGGACATTCGGGGCCGGGGAGCTGTTTTTT. Translation gives CASSGTFGAGELFF.

The chain is built from TRBV2 and TRBJ1-1; TRBD1 matches 7 bases. Trimming took 6 bases from V and 0 from J; bases not matched to a gene: 13. CDR1 is SNHLY, CDR2 FYNNEI, per germline. This CDR3 has 17 residues. The CDR3 is CASSPFPRGQLNTEAFF. CDR3 bases: TGTGCCAGCAGCCCCTTCCCTAGGGGACAGCTGAACACTGAAGCTTTCTTT.

The rearrangement uses TRBV29-1 and TRBJ2-1, with 8 nucleotides matching TRBD1. This CDR3 has 12 residues. Germline V gene lookup returns CDR1 SQVTM and CDR2 ANQGSEA. The V segment lost 3 bases and the J segment 8 bases; nucleotides outside the gene matches: 3. The CDR3: CSVDDRGDEQFF. The DNA of the CDR3 is TGCAGCGTTGATGACAGGGGCGATGAGCAGTTCTTC.